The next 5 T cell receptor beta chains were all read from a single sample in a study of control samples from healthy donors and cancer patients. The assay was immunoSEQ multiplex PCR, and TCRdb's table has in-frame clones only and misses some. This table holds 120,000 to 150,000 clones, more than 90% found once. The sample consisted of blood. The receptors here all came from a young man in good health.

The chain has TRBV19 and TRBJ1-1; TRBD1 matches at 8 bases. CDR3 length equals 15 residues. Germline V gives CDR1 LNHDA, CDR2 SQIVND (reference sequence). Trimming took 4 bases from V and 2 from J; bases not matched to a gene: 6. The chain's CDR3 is CASSSDRGFNTEAFF. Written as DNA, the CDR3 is TGTGCCAGTAGTAGCGACAGGGGATTTAACACTGAAGCTTTCTTT.

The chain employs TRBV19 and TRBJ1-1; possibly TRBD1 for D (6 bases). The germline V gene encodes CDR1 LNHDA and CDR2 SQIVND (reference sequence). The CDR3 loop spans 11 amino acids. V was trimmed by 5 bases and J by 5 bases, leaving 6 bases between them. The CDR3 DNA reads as TGTGCCAGTAGTCAGGGGACTGAAGCTTTCTTT. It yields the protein CASSQGTEAFF.

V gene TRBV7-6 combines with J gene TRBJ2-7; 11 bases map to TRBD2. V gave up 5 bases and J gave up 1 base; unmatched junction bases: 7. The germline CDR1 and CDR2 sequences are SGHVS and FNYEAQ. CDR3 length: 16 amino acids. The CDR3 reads CASSLGGTSGSYEQYF. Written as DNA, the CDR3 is TGTGCCAGCAGCCTCGGCGGGACTAGCGGTTCCTACGAGCAGTACTTC.

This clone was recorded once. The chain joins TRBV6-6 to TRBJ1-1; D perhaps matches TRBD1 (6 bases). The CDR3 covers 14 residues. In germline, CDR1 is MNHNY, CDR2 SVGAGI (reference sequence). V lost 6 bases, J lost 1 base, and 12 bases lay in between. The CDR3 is CASRRQEKNTEAFF. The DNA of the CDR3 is TGTGCCAGCAGACGACAGGAAAAGAACACTGAAGCTTTCTTT.

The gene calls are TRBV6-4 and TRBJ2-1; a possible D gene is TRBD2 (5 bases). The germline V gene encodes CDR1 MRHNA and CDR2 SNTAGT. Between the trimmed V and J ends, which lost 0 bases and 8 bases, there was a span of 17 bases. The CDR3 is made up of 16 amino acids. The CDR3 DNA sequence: TGTGCCAGCAGTGACTCGGGCGGCACAGCGGTGGATGAGCAGTTCTTC. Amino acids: CASSDSGGTAVDEQFF.